These 15 T cell receptor beta chains were all obtained from the same sample, sequenced in a study of regulatory T cells in long-lasting Graves disease. Stated time point: newly diagnosed GD, antithyroid drugs for less than 3 months. PBMCs were the source of the RNA used for TCR sequencing. Libraries of TCR beta came from iRepertoire HTBI primers plus Arm-PCR of CDR3 regions. Each CDR3 protein is one row after TCRdb ran MiXCR on the multiplex PCR reads. The table lists about 500,000 distinct CDR3 sequences, around 16% of them singletons, with over 9% in the top ten. The data were also submitted as part of a second study, on T cells in Graves' hyperthyroidism and ophthalmopathy.

The source material was peripheral blood mononuclear cells (PBMCs), sampled at new diagnosis, from a patient treated with antithyroid drugs. Every receptor here comes from a man between 35 and 55 years old with Graves disease.

This clonotype was counted only a few times. The rearrangement links TRBV27 to TRBJ2-5, with D perhaps TRBD1 (6 bases). Germline V lookup: CDR1 MNHEY, CDR2 SMNVEV (reference sequence). The CDR3 is 16 residues long. Between the trimmed V and J ends, which lost 0 bases and 5 bases, there was a span of 16 bases. CDR3 nucleotide sequence: TGTGCCAGCAGTTTATCGACGGGACACCCCGGGGAGACCCAGTACTTC. Translating it yields CASSLSTGHPGETQYF.

The genes are TRBV7-6 and TRBJ2-1; D tentatively reads TRBD1 or TRBD2 (5 bases each). Trimming stripped 2 bases from V and 9 bases from J, with 14 bases between. The CDR3 sequence is 14 residues long. In germline, CDR1 is SGHVS, CDR2 FNYEAQ. The CDR3 is CASSLSGIGGEQFF. DNA for the CDR3: TGTGCCAGCAGCTTATCTGGTATTGGGGGTGAGCAGTTCTTC.

The table lists this clonotype with many counts. J is TRBJ2-7 and V is TRBV2, with 7 bases that match TRBD1. CDR3 length: 13 residues. Per germline, CDR1 SNHLY and CDR2 FYNNEI. V trimming: 6 bases; J trimming: 4 bases; junction bases outside the gene matches: 6. The CDR3, as DNA: TGTGCCAGCAGCCCCGACAGGGTATACGAGCAGTACTTC. As protein: CASSPDRVYEQYF. Variable domain in full (rest from reference TRBV2 and TRBJ2-7): EPEVTQTPSHQVTQMGQEVILRCVPISNHLYFYWYRQILGQKVEFLVSFYNNEISEKSEIFDDQFSVERPDGSNFTLKIRSTKLEDSAMYFCASSPDRVYEQYFGPGTRLTVT.

This clonotype has ten or more counts. The J gene is TRBJ2-5, the V gene TRBV20-1; tentative D call: TRBD1 (6 bases). Trimming pared 5 bases from V and 1 base from J, leaving 14 bases between. The CDR3 covers 14 residues. CDR1 is DFQATT, CDR2 SNEGSKA, per germline (reference sequence). Here the CDR3 reads CSASLRTAQETQYF. In DNA, the CDR3 is TGCAGTGCTTCCCTCCGGACAGCCCAAGAGACCCAGTACTTC.

J is TRBJ2-1 and V is TRBV28; 10 positions agree with TRBD2. This CDR3 is 15 amino acids long. V shed 7 bases and J 2 bases; nucleotides not matched to a gene: 5. Germline V lookup: CDR1 MDHEN, CDR2 SYDVKM. CDR3 sequence: CASTQLAGAYNEQFF. For the CDR3, the DNA is TGTGCCAGCACTCAGCTAGCGGGGGCCTACAATGAGCAGTTCTTC.

This clonotype was seen repeatedly, ten times or more. J is TRBJ2-5 and V is TRBV28, with a tentative D call TRBD1 (6 bases). Looked up from germline, CDR1 is MDHEN and CDR2 is SYDVKM. This CDR3 region has 13 residues. The germline V and J ends were trimmed by 8 bases and 2 bases, with 12 bases remaining between them. The CDR3 loop reads CASRRQGQETQYF. CDR3 DNA sequence: TGTGCCAGCCGGCGCCAGGGGCAAGAGACCCAGTACTTC.

This clonotype was seen ten or more times. This chain joins TRBV24-1 and TRBJ2-1; TRBD1 agrees at 8 bases. CDR3 length: 15 residues. The trim removed 3 bases at V and 4 bases at J, leaving 4 bases unmatched. Germline V gene sequence: CDR1 KGHDR, CDR2 SFDVKD. CDR3 residues: CATSDPGGVYNEQFF. The CDR3 nucleotides are TGTGCCACCAGTGATCCAGGGGGCGTTTACAATGAGCAGTTCTTC.

This clonotype has ten or more counts. This chain connects TRBV18 to TRBJ2-7; D remains unclear. V lost 2 bases and J 5 bases, leaving 13 bases between the germline ends. The CDR3 has 14 amino acids. Germline lookup yields CDR1 KGHSH and CDR2 LQKENI. CDR3 DNA: TGTGCCAGCTCACCAGACCAGCTGGGTGACGAGCAGTACTTC. Amino acid sequence: CASSPDQLGDEQYF.

The chain uses TRBV24-1 and TRBJ2-2; tentative D call: TRBD1 (5 bases). This CDR3 is 15 amino acids long. V dropped 4 bases and J dropped 0 bases, with 8 bases sitting between them. Per germline, CDR1 KGHDR and CDR2 SFDVKD. The CDR3 DNA reads TGTGCCACCAGTGACCCCAGGGCGAACACCGGGGAGCTGTTTTTT. Translation gives CATSDPRANTGELFF.

This clonotype appeared many times. This chain connects TRBV10-3 to TRBJ2-3; the D is unclear. There are 12 residues in the CDR3. The V and J ends lost 2 bases and 4 bases respectively, with 4 bases between them. The germline V gene encodes CDR1 ENHRY and CDR2 SYGVKD. This chain's CDR3 is CAISEAADTQYF. DNA of the CDR3: TGTGCCATCAGTGAGGCTGCAGATACGCAGTATTTT.

This clonotype was counted at least ten times. The chain has TRBV20-1 and TRBJ2-5; 12 bases map to TRBD2. This CDR3 has 15 amino acids. Germline V CDR1 and CDR2: DFQATT, SNEGSKA (reference sequence). J gave up 3 bases and V 3 bases, and 5 bases lay outside the gene matches. Here the CDR3 DNA reads TGCAGTGCTAGCCCCGGACTAGCGGGGAAAGAGACCCAGTACTTC. Translating gives CSASPGLAGKETQYF.

This clonotype was recorded only once. It differs at one base from a far larger clone, so likely a read error. The chain combines TRBV11-1 with TRBJ2-5, with D possibly TRBD2 on 5 matching bases. This CDR3 is 13 amino acids long. With 1 base removed from V and 11 bases from J, the gap between germline ends came to 14 bases. Germline loops: CDR1 SGHAT, CDR2 FQDESV (reference sequence). The CDR3 DNA reads TGTGCCAGCAGCTTAGTCCAAGCGGTTGAGCAGTACTTC. The encoded protein is CASSLVQAVEQYF. Supplemented by reference TRBV11-1 and TRBJ2-5, the full variable domain reads EAEVAQSPRYKITEKSQAVAFWCDPISGHATLYWYRQILGQGPELLVQFQDESVVDDSQLPKDRFSAERLKGVDSTLKIQPAELGDSAMYLCASSLVQAVEQYFGPGTRLLVL.

This clonotype has at least ten counts. This chain uses TRBV28 with TRBJ2-1; 14 nucleotides align to TRBD2. CDR1 MDHEN and CDR2 SYDVKM come from the germline V gene. CDR3 length: 21 residues. V gave up 6 bases and J gave up 0 bases; unmatched junction bases: 16. In DNA, the CDR3 is TGTGCCAGCAGACTACTTGGTCCGGGACTAGCGGGAGCCCACTCCTACAATGAGCAGTTCTTC. This gives the protein CASRLLGPGLAGAHSYNEQFF.

This chain links TRBV9 with TRBJ1-5, with D possibly TRBD1 on 6 matching bases. Trimming took 2 bases from V and 4 from J, leaving 13 bases between them. The germline gives CDR1 SGDLS, CDR2 YYNGEE. The CDR3 totals 15 residues. The CDR3 coding sequence is TGTGCCAGCAGCGTTAGCCCAGGGGCAAATCAGCCCCAGCATTTT. Residues: CASSVSPGANQPQHF.

This clonotype was detected ten times or more. The chain joins TRBV27 to TRBJ1-5; possible D gene TRBD1, 5 bases. The CDR3 has 14 residues. Looked up from germline, CDR1 is MNHEY and CDR2 is SMNVEV (reference sequence). The V and J ends lost 3 bases and 6 bases respectively, with 12 bases between them. The DNA for the CDR3 is TGTGCCAGCAGTTTTTTGAGGGGAACTCAGCCCCAGCATTTT. Its translation: CASSFLRGTQPQHF.